A selection of T cell receptor beta chains follows, all from one sample in a study of CD8 T cells in ankylosing spondylitis. TCRdb re-derived calls from the 5' RACE reads in MiXCR, one entry per CDR3 protein. Of 350,000 to 550,000 distinct CDR3 sequences in the sample, roughly 27% were seen once. Sequenced: blood, either unsorted or a sorted T cell fraction (not recorded which). These TCRs come from a male donor with ankylosing spondylitis. The conserved cysteine and the conserved F or W are not part of the CDR3 here. The D gene is left open where the match is weak.

.	TRBV5-6	TRBJ1-3	ASSFFQSGNTIY
.	TRBV7-8	TRBJ2-2	ASSVWTVDTGELF
.	TRBV12-3/TRBV12-4	TRBJ2-2	ASSLWLLNTGELF
TRBD1	TRBV12-3/TRBV12-4	TRBJ1-5	ASSFERTGDQPQH
.	TRBV27	TRBJ1-5	ASSFAGVNQPQH
.	TRBV7-2	TRBJ1-5	ASSLAIQQPQH
TRBD2	TRBV6-6	TRBJ2-1	ASSSGTSGIRF
.	TRBV2	TRBJ2-5	ASTVLFGETQY
TRBD2	TRBV6-1	TRBJ2-1	ASSSGLAGVGGNEQF
.	TRBV4-1	TRBJ2-2	ASSQDRPDTGELF
.	TRBV4-1	TRBJ2-2	ASSQGPLGFAGGTGELF
.	TRBV12-3/TRBV12-4	TRBJ1-2	ASSPQLGRGGGYT
TRBD1	TRBV4-1	TRBJ1-2	ASSLPDREGYGYT
.	TRBV5-1	TRBJ1-5	ASSLYTQNNQPQH
TRBD2	TRBV12-3/TRBV12-4	TRBJ2-1	ASSSGTSGSRNEQF
.	TRBV10-3	TRBJ1-2	AISEARFGYT
.	TRBV20-1	TRBJ1-4	SARDPGANEKLF
TRBD2	TRBV7-8	TRBJ2-3	ASSRGLAGERLTDTQY
.	TRBV15	TRBJ2-7	ATSRVGAASYEQY
TRBD2	TRBV7-9	TRBJ2-7	ASSKTSGSYEQY
TRBD2	TRBV20-1	TRBJ2-7	SARGPAGAEQY
.	TRBV29-1	TRBJ1-2	SVWAHGGYT
.	TRBV5-1	TRBJ2-1	ASSLAPPGDPSYNEQF
.	TRBV20-1	TRBJ1-5	SARMGGQPQH
TRBD2	TRBV5-1	TRBJ2-1	ASSLVAGDHNEQF
TRBD1	TRBV4-1	TRBJ1-4	ASSQFDRVDEKLF
.	TRBV5-6	TRBJ1-5	ASSLIDQPQH
.	TRBV7-2	TRBJ2-7	ASSMAGEQY
TRBD1	TRBV29-1	TRBJ1-1	SVEEGQGATEAF
TRBD1	TRBV28	TRBJ1-6	ASSPGGIGNSPLH
TRBD1	TRBV11-1	TRBJ2-6	ASSWPRQGKNSGANVLT
.	TRBV4-2	TRBJ2-1	ASSQDLPLYNEQF
.	TRBV4-2	TRBJ2-3	ASSQERGEVLATDTQY
.	TRBV20-1	TRBJ2-3	RPDDKADTQY
TRBD1	TRBV29-1	TRBJ2-5	SGIMLGTEY
TRBD2	TRBV10-3	TRBJ2-1	AISGPAGGPVNNEQF
.	TRBV20-1	TRBJ2-5	SARGRLFQETQY
.	TRBV7-9	TRBJ2-5	ASSLEGKETQY
TRBD2	TRBV2	TRBJ2-2	ASSELAGGTIGELF
TRBD2	TRBV20-1	TRBJ2-5	SARSPGTSYGVETQY
TRBD1	TRBV14	TRBJ1-1	ASSSGQGTIGAF
.	TRBV12-3/TRBV12-4	TRBJ1-2	ASSFDGYGYT
TRBD1	TRBV3-1	TRBJ1-4	ASSLQGARNEKLF
TRBD2	TRBV6-1	TRBJ2-2	ASTPGLVIGELF
TRBD2	TRBV25-1	TRBJ2-5	ASRKLAGETQY
TRBD2	TRBV29-1	TRBJ2-7	SVESSGGFYEQY
TRBD2	TRBV6-1	TRBJ2-2	ASSDFSGSNTGELF
.	TRBV5-6	TRBJ1-4	ASSRWAGTEKLF
.	TRBV7-2	TRBJ2-1	ASSPGYDEQF
TRBD2	TRBV2	TRBJ2-3	ASSATGTINTDTQY
.	TRBV5-5	TRBJ1-1	ASSFTSQGHTEAF
.	TRBV6-5	TRBJ1-1	ASRDSSRTEAF
TRBD1	TRBV30	TRBJ1-2	AWTSGGRGYT
.	TRBV7-2	TRBJ2-5	ASSSRVAQETQY
TRBD1	TRBV6-4	TRBJ2-1	ASSVGQGQYNEQF
TRBD1	TRBV4-1	TRBJ1-3	ASSQGWAQGANSGNTIY
.	TRBV11-1	TRBJ2-2	ASSLSLDTGELF
TRBD2	TRBV7-2	TRBJ2-3	ASSQGTSGFNTDTQY
TRBD2	TRBV27	TRBJ2-1	ASRRLPGGPDNEQF
.	TRBV24-1	TRBJ1-2	ATSDQTSEGYT